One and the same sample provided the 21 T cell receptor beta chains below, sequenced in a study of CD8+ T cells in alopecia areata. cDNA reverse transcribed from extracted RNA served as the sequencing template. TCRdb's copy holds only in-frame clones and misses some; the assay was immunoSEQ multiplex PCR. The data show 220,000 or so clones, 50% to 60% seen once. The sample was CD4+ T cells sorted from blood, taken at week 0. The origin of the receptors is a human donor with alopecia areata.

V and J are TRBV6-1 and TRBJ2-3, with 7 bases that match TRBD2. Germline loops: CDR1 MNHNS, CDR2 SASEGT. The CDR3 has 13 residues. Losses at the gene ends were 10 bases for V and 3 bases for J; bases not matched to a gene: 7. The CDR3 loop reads CATVSGVTDTQYF. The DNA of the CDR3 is TGTGCCACCGTCAGCGGGGTGACAGATACGCAGTATTTT.

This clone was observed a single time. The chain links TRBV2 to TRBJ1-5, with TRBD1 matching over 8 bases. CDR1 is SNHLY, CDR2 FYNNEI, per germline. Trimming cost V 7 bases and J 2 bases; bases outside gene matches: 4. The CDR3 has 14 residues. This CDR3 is CASNQGARNQPQHF. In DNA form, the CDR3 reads TGTGCCAGCAACCAGGGGGCACGCAATCAGCCCCAGCATTTT. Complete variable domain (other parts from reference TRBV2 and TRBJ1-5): EPEVTQTPSHQVTQMGQEVILRCVPISNHLYFYWYRQILGQKVEFLVSFYNNEISEKSEIFDDQFSVERPDGSNFTLKIRSTKLEDSAMYFCASNQGARNQPQHFGDGTRLSIL.

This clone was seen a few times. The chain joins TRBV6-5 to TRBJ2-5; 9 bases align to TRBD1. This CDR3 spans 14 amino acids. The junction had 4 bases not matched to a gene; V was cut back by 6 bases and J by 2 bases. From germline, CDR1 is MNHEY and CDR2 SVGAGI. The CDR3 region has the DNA TGTGCCAGCAGACGAGACAGGGGGCAAGAGACCCAGTACTTC. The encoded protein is CASRRDRGQETQYF.

In DNA, the CDR3 is TGCAGCGTTGGTTTGGGACAGTTCGAGCAGTACTTC. This sequence encodes CSVGLGQFEQYF. This chain connects TRBV29-1 to TRBJ2-7; TRBD1 matches at 7 bases. V shed 4 bases and J 6 bases; nucleotides not matched to a gene: 6. This CDR3 region has 12 residues. The V gene's germline CDR1 is SQVTM and CDR2 ANQGSEA.

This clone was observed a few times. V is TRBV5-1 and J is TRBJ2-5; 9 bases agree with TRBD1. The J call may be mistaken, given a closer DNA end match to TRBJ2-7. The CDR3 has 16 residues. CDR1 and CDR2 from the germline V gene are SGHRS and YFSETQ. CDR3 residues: CASSLLPGQGSYEQYF. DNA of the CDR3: TGCGCCAGCAGCTTGCTCCCGGGACAGGGCTCCTACGAGCAGTACTTC.

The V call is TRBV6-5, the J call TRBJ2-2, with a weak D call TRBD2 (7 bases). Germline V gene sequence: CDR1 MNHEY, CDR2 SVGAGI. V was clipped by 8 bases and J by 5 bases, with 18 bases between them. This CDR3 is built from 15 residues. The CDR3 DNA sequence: TGTGCCAGCGTGCTAAGGGGGAGGGGTACCGGGGAGCTGTTTTTT. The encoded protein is CASVLRGRGTGELFF.

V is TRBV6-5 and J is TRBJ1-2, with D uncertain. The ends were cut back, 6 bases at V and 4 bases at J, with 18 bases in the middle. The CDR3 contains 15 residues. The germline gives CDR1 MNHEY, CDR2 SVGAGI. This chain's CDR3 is CASRPWTAAGYGYTF. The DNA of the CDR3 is TGTGCCAGCAGGCCCTGGACCGCTGCTGGCTATGGCTACACCTTC.

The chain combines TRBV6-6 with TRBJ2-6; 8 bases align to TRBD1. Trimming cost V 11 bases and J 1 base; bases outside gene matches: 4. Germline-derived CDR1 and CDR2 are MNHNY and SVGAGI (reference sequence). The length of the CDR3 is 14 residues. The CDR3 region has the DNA TGTGCCGGCCGGACAGGGTCTGGGGCCAACGTCCTGACTTTC. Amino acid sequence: CAGRTGSGANVLTF.

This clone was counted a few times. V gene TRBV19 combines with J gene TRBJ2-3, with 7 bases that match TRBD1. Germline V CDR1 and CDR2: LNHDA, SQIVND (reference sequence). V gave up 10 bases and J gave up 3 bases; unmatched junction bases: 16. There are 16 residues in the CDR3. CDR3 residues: CATKPTGVRETDTQYF. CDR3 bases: TGTGCCACCAAACCTACAGGGGTGAGAGAAACAGATACGCAGTATTTT.

The CDR3 protein is CSVGQGSYGYTF. The CDR3 nucleotides are TGCAGCGTGGGACAGGGAAGCTATGGCTACACCTTC. This chain links TRBV29-1 with TRBJ1-2; 9 nucleotides align to TRBD1. The V gene's germline CDR1 is SQVTM and CDR2 ANQGSEA. Trimming removed 6 bases from V and 4 bases from J; junction bases left unmatched: 3. The CDR3 loop spans 12 amino acids.

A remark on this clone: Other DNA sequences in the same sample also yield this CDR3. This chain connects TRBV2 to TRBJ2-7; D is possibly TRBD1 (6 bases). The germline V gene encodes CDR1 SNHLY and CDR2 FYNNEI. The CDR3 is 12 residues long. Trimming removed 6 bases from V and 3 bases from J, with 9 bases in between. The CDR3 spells CASRGQSYEQYF. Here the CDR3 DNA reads TGTGCCAGCAGAGGACAGAGCTACGAGCAGTACTTC.

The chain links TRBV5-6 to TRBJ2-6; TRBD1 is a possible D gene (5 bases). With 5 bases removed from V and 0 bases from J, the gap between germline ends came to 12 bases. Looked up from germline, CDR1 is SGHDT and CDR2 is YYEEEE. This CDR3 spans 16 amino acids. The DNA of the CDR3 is TGTGCCAGCAGGAATGGACATTACTCTGGGGCCAACGTCCTGACTTTC. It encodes CASRNGHYSGANVLTF.

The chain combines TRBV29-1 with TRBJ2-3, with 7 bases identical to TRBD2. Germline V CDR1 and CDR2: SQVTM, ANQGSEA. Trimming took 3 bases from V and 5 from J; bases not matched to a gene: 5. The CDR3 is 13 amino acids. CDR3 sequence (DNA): TGCAGCGTTGAGATAGCGGGCATAGATACGCAGTATTTT. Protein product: CSVEIAGIDTQYF.

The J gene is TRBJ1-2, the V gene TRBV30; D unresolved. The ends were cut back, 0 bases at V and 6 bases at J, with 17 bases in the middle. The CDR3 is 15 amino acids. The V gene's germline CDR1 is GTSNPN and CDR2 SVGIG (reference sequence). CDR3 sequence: CAWSVRWARSDGYTF. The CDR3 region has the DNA TGTGCCTGGAGTGTACGTTGGGCCAGGAGTGATGGCTACACCTTC.

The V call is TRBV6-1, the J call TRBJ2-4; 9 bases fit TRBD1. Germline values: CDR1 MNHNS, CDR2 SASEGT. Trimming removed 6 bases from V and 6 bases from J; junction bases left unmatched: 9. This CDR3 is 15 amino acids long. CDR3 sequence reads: CASRMTGGLSNIQYF. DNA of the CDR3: TGTGCCAGCAGGATGACAGGGGGGTTGTCAAACATTCAGTACTTC.

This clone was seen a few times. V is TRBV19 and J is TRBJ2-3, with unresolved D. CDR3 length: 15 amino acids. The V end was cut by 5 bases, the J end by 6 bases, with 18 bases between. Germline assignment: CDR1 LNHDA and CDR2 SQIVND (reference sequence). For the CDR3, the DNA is TGTGCCAGTAGTCCCGTCCTCTCGCTTTCGGATACGCAGTATTTT. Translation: CASSPVLSLSDTQYF.

The CDR3 bases are TGTGCCAGCAGCCTTAAACTGTTGACTAGCGGGGACACAGATACGCAGTATTTT. The encoded protein is CASSLKLLTSGDTDTQYF. The V gene is TRBV7-7, the J gene TRBJ2-3, with TRBD2 matching 11 bases. With V trimmed by 5 bases and J by 2 bases, 12 bases remained unmatched. Germline-derived CDR1 and CDR2 are SSHAT and FNYEAQ (reference sequence). The CDR3 contains 18 residues.

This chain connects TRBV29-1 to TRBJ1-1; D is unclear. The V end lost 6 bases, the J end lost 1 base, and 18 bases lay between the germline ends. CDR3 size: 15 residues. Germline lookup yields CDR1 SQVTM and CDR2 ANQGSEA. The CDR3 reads CSVLGKGTKNTEAFF. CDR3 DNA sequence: TGCAGCGTCCTAGGCAAAGGAACAAAGAACACTGAAGCTTTCTTT.

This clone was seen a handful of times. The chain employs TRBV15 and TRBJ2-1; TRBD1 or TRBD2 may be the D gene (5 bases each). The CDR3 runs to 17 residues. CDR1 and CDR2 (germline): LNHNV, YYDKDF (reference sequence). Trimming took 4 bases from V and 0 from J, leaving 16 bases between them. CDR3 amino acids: CATSTSISGTSYNEQFF. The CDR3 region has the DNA TGTGCCACCAGCACTTCTATATCAGGGACCTCCTACAATGAGCAGTTCTTC.

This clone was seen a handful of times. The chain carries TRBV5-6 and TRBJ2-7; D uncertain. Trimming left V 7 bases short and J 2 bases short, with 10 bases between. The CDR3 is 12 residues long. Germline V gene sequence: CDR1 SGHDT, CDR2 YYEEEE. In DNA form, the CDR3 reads TGTGCCAGCCATCGGAGCACCTACGAGCAGTACTTC. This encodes CASHRSTYEQYF.

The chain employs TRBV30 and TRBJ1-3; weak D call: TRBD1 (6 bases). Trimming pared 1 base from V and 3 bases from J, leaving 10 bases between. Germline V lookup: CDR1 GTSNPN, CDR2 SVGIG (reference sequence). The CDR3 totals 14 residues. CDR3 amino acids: CAWSGGQLGNTIYF. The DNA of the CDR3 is TGTGCCTGGAGTGGGGGACAACTTGGAAACACCATATATTTT. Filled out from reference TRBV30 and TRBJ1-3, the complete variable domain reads SQTIHQWPATLVQPVGSPLSLECTVEGTSNPNLYWYRQAAGRGLQLLFYSVGIGQISSEVPQNLSASRPQDRQFILSSKKLLLSDSGFYLCAWSGGQLGNTIYFGEGSWLTVV.